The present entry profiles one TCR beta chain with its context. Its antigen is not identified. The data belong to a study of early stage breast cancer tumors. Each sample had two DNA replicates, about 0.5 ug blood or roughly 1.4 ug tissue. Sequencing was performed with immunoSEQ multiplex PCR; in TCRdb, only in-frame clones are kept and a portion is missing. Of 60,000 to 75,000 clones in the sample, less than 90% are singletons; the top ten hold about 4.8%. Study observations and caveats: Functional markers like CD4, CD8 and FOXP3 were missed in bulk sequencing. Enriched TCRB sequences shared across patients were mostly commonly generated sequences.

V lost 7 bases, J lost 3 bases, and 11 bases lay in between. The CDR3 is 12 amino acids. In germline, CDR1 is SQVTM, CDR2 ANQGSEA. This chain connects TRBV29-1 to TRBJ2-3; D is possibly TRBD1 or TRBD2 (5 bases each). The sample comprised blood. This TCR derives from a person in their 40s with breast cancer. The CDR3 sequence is CSAQGATDTQYF. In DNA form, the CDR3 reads TGCAGCGCCCAGGGAGCAACAGATACGCAGTATTTT.